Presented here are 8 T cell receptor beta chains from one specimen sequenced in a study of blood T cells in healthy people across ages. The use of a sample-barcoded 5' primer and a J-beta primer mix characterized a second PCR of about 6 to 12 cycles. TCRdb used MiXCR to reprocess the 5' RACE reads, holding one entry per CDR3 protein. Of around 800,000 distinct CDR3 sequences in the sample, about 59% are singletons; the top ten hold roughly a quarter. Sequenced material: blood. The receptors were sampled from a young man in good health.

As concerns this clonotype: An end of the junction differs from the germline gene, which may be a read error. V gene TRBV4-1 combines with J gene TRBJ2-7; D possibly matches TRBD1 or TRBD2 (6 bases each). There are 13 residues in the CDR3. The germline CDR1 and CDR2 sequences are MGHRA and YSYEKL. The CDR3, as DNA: TGTGCCAGCAGTCAGGGGCGGGGTAACGAGCAGTACTTC. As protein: CASSQGRGNEQYF.

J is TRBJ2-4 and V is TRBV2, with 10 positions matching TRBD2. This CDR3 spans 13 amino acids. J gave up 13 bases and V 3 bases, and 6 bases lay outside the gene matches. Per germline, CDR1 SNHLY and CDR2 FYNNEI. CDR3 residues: CASSDTGLALQYF. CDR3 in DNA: TGTGCCAGCAGTGATACGGGACTAGCGTTGCAGTACTTC.

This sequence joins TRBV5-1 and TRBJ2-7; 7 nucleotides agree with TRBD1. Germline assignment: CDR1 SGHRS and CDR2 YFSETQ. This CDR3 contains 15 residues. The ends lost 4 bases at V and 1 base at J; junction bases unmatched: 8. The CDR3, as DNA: TGCGCCAGCAGCCAAACAGGGGTGGGATCCTACGAGCAGTACTTC. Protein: CASSQTGVGSYEQYF.

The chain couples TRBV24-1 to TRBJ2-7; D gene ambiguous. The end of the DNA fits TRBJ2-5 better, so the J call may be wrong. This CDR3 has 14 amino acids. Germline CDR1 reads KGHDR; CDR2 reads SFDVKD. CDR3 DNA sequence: TGTGCCACCAGTGACTCGCCGACCCGTGAGACCCAGTACTTC. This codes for CATSDSPTRETQYF.

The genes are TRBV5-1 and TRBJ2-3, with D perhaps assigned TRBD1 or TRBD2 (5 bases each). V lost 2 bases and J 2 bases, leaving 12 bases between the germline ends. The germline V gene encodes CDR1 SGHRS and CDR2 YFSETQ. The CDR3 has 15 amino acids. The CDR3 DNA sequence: TGCGCCAGCAGCTTCCGAGGGGTCTTCACAGATACGCAGTATTTT. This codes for CASSFRGVFTDTQYF.

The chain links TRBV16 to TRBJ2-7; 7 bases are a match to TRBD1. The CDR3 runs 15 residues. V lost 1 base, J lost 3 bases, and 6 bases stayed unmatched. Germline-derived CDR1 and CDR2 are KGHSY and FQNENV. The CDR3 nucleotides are TGTGCCAGCAGCCAATACGGACAGGCCTTCTACGAGCAGTACTTC. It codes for CASSQYGQAFYEQYF.

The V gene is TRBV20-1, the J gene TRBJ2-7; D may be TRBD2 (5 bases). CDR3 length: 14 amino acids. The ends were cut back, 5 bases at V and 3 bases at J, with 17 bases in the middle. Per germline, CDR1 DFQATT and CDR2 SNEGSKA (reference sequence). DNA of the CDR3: TGCAGTGCTCGAGTCCGGGATAGGATCTACGAGCAGTACTTC. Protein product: CSARVRDRIYEQYF.

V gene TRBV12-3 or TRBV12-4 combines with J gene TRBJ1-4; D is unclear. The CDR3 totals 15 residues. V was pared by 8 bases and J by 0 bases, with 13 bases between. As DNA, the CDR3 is TGTGCCAGCGGCCCGTTGGCTGCAACTAATGAAAAACTGTTTTTT. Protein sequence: CASGPLAATNEKLFF.